This record looks at one TCR beta chain sequence and its context. This sample stems from a study of blood T cell repertoires in COVID-19. Whole-study context: Samples of COVID-19 (acute and convalescent) were obtained from the United States, Italy and Spain.

In the authors' methods: Estimates of nucleated cell counts were drawn from the amplification of reference gene primers. The assay was immunoSEQ multiplex PCR, and TCRdb's table has in-frame clones only and misses some. From that table come the V and J calls and clone size; the DNA was used to work out D and trimming. The data show 65,000 to 85,000 clones, about 86% seen once. The CDR3 totals 15 residues. Per germline, CDR1 SGHVS and CDR2 FQNEAQ. V dropped 5 bases and J dropped 6; count of bases not matched to a gene: 8. This TCR came from a man aged 50-59 years with active COVID-19. Sequencing input: peripheral blood. This chain connects TRBV7-8 to TRBJ2-2; 8 nucleotides align to TRBD2. The CDR3 sequence is CASSTTSAVPGELFF. CDR3 bases: TGTGCCAGCAGCACGACTAGCGCTGTTCCCGGGGAGCTGTTTTTT.